This T cell receptor (beta chain) was identified in a study of T cells in Graves' hyperthyroidism and ophthalmopathy. V was cut by 1 base and J by 4 bases, with 13 bases left in between. CDR1 SEHNR and CDR2 FQNEAQ come from the germline V gene (reference sequence). This CDR3 comprises 15 residues. This clonotype has a count of ten or more. RNA transcripts were the template for amplifying TCR beta CDR3 regions. Initially, a first-round RT-PCR of the TCR CDR3 employed the HTBI primer set. Using its own MiXCR run on the multiplex PCR reads, TCRdb lists one record per CDR3 protein. This repertoire shows about 610,000 distinct CDR3 sequences, around 15% found once; its top ten account for roughly 4.5%.

This clonotype originated in a woman between 40 and 50 years old with Graves' ophthalmopathy. Sequencing used blood. The chain has TRBV7-9 and TRBJ2-5; D not certain. CDR3 in amino acids: CASSLDFHKGETQYF. The CDR3 DNA is TGTGCCAGCAGCTTAGATTTCCATAAAGGAGAGACCCAGTACTTC. The complete variable domain, with remaining parts taken from reference TRBV7-9 and TRBJ2-5, reads DTGVSQNPRHKITKRGQNVTFRCDPISEHNRLYWYRQTLGQGPEFLTYFQNEAQLEKSRLLSDRFSAERPKGSFSTLEIQRTEQGDSAMYLCASSLDFHKGETQYFGPGTRLLVL.